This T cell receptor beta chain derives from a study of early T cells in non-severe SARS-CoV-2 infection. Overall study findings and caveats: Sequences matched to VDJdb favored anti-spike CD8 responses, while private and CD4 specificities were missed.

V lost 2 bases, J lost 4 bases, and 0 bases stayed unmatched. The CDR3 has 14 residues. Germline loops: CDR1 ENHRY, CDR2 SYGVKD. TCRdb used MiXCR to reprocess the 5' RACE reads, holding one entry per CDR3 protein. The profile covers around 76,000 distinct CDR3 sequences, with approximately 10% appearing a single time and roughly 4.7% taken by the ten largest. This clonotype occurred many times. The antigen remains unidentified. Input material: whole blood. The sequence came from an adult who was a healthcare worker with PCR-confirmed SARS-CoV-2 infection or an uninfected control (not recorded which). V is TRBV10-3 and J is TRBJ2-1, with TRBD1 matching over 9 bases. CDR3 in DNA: TGTGCCATCAGTGAGGGGACAGGGTACAATGAGCAGTTCTTC. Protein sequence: CAISEGTGYNEQFF.